Below are 25 T cell receptor beta chains sequenced from a single sample in a study of control samples from healthy donors and cancer patients. The table came from immunoSEQ multiplex PCR; TCRdb's copy has only in-frame clones and leaves some out. Found here are roughly 95,000 clones, 80% to 95% of them singletons; the top ten hold approximately 1%. Sequencing used blood. The source of these receptors is a woman aged 25-40 years in good health.

The rearrangement uses TRBV3-1 (or the pseudogene TRBV3-2) and TRBJ2-6; D gene ambiguous. V was cut by 4 bases and J by 0 bases, with 4 bases left in between. The germline V gene has CDR1 LGHDT and CDR2 YNNKEL (reference sequence). The CDR3 consists of 14 residues. This CDR3 is CASSLASGANVLTF. The CDR3 DNA reads TGTGCCAGCAGCCTCGCCTCTGGGGCCAACGTCCTGACTTTC.

The V and J genes are TRBV19 and TRBJ1-6, with TRBD1 identical over 7 bases. J gave up 7 bases and V 8 bases, and 5 bases lay outside the gene matches. The length of the CDR3 is 13 residues. Germline loops: CDR1 LNHDA, CDR2 SQIVND (reference sequence). The CDR3 DNA follows: TGTGCCAGTCAGGGGGGCCCAAATTCACCCCTCCACTTT. This gives the protein CASQGGPNSPLHF.

The rearrangement links TRBV9 to TRBJ2-3; possible D gene TRBD1, 6 bases. Germline V lookup: CDR1 SGDLS, CDR2 YYNGEE. The CDR3 contains 16 residues. Trimming left V 4 bases short and J 0 bases short, with 15 bases between. The CDR3 DNA reads TGTGCCAGCAGCCCAGACAGGATAGCTAGCACAGATACGCAGTATTTT. Amino acid sequence: CASSPDRIASTDTQYF. Full variable domain (rest looked up from reference TRBV9 and TRBJ2-3): DSGVTQTPKHLITATGQRVTLRCSPRSGDLSVYWYQQSLDQGLQFLIQYYNGEERAKGNILERFSAQQFPDLHSELNLSSLELGDSALYFCASSPDRIASTDTQYFGPGTRLTVL.

The chain couples TRBV5-6 to TRBJ1-1; D unclear. Germline V gene data show CDR1 as SGHDT and CDR2 as YYEEEE. The ends were cut back, 0 bases at V and 5 bases at J, with 5 bases in the middle. The CDR3 is 12 residues long. The CDR3 protein is CASSLDYTEAFF. DNA for the CDR3: TGTGCCAGCAGCTTGGATTATACTGAAGCTTTCTTT.

The chain employs TRBV13 and TRBJ2-1; TRBD1 matches 9 bases. With V trimmed by 5 bases and J by 5 bases, 7 bases remained unmatched. Germline V gene data show CDR1 as PRHDT and CDR2 as FYEKMQ (reference sequence). CDR3 length: 15 residues. The CDR3 sequence: CASSQEGQGDNEQFF. The CDR3 coding sequence is TGTGCCAGCAGCCAAGAGGGACAGGGAGACAATGAGCAGTTCTTC.

This rearrangement joins TRBV4-2 to TRBJ2-2, with a weak D call TRBD2 (6 bases). V was pared by 0 bases and J by 6 bases, with 14 bases between. The CDR3 totals 16 residues. Germline V gives CDR1 LGHNA, CDR2 YNFKEQ. The CDR3, as DNA: TGTGCCAGCAGCCAAGAGGGAACAGGCGGGGCCGGGGAGCTGTTTTTT. Residues: CASSQEGTGGAGELFF.

CDR3 loop: CASSVPSAGDPYNEQFF. For the CDR3, the DNA is TGTGCCAGTAGTGTCCCCTCAGCGGGAGACCCCTACAATGAGCAGTTCTTC. The V gene is TRBV19, the J gene TRBJ2-1, with 8 nucleotides matching TRBD2. This CDR3 spans 17 amino acids. Unmatched junction bases numbered 11, after V lost 5 bases and J lost 2 bases. Germline CDR1 is LNHDA and CDR2 is SQIVND (reference sequence).

V is TRBV6-5 and J is TRBJ2-4; maybe TRBD2 (6 bases). The CDR3 loop spans 15 amino acids. Germline CDR1 and CDR2: MNHEY and SVGAGI. V was pared by 0 bases and J by 4 bases, with 10 bases between. For the CDR3, the DNA is TGTGCCAGCAGTTACTCGAGGAGGGAAAAAAACATTCAGTACTTC. It is translated as CASSYSRREKNIQYF.

V is TRBV11-2 and J is TRBJ1-6, with a weak D call TRBD1 (5 bases). The V and J ends lost 2 bases and 0 bases respectively, with 8 bases between them. Germline CDR1 is SGHAT and CDR2 is FQNNGV. The CDR3 loop spans 16 amino acids. Here the CDR3 reads CASSLSRGSYNSPLHF. The CDR3 DNA reads as TGTGCCAGCAGCTTAAGTAGGGGCTCCTATAATTCACCCCTCCACTTT.

The chain couples TRBV3-1 (or the pseudogene TRBV3-2) to TRBJ1-1; D is unclear. Germline V CDR1 and CDR2: LGHDT, YNNKEL (reference sequence). The CDR3 extends over 11 amino acids. Trimming cost V 3 bases and J 6 bases, with 5 bases left between them. The chain's CDR3 is CASSHGSEAFF. In nucleotides, the CDR3 is TGTGCCAGCAGCCACGGTTCTGAAGCTTTCTTT.

This rearrangement joins TRBV5-4 to TRBJ2-3; D is unresolved. Germline lookup yields CDR1 SGHNT and CDR2 YYREEE (reference sequence). V lost 0 bases, J lost 3 bases, and 8 bases lay in between. The CDR3 extends over 14 amino acids. This CDR3 is CASSLDPGTDTQYF. The CDR3 DNA is TGTGCCAGCAGCTTGGATCCGGGTACAGATACGCAGTATTTT.

The DNA for the CDR3 is TGTGCCAGCTCACAGGGCAGGAATAGCAATCAGCCCCAGCATTTT. As protein: CASSQGRNSNQPQHF. V is TRBV18 and J is TRBJ1-5, with D unclear. The V end was cut by 4 bases, the J end by 0 bases, with 10 bases between. CDR3 size: 15 residues. From germline, CDR1 is KGHSH and CDR2 LQKENI.

The chain is built from TRBV5-1 and TRBJ2-2; 8 nucleotides line up with TRBD2. The CDR3 is 16 residues long. With V trimmed by 3 bases and J by 0 bases, 4 bases remained unmatched. Germline values: CDR1 SGHRS, CDR2 YFSETQ. CDR3 protein: CASSSRTSSNTGELFF. The CDR3 DNA sequence: TGCGCCAGCAGCTCCCGGACTAGCTCGAACACCGGGGAGCTGTTTTTT. The whole variable domain, remainder taken from reference TRBV5-1 and TRBJ2-2, is KAGVTQTPRYLIKTRGQQVTLSCSPISGHRSVSWYQQTPGQGLQFLFEYFSETQRNKGNFPGRFSGRQFSNSRSEMNVSTLELGDSALYLCASSSRTSSNTGELFFGEGSRLTVL.

The chain links TRBV27 to TRBJ2-7; 10 bases agree with TRBD2. Trimming took 7 bases from V and 2 from J; bases not matched to a gene: 17. The CDR3 covers 18 residues. Germline V gene data show CDR1 as MNHEY and CDR2 as SMNVEV (reference sequence). The CDR3 is CASKRNRGSGRQTYEQYF. In DNA form, the CDR3 reads TGTGCCAGCAAACGGAACCGGGGTAGCGGGAGGCAAACCTACGAGCAGTACTTC.

V gene TRBV7-9 combines with J gene TRBJ2-5, with unresolved D. V lost 1 base, J lost 4 bases, and 4 bases lay in between. CDR3 length equals 12 residues. Germline values: CDR1 SEHNR, CDR2 FQNEAQ (reference sequence). CDR3 amino acids: CASSLVRETQYF. The CDR3 nucleotides are TGTGCCAGCAGCTTAGTCCGAGAGACCCAGTACTTC.

The V gene is TRBV6-5, the J gene TRBJ2-2; 9 nucleotides align to TRBD2. Trimming removed 0 bases from V and 6 bases from J; junction bases left unmatched: 2. Germline values: CDR1 MNHEY, CDR2 SVGAGI. The CDR3 length is 15 residues. The CDR3 is CASSYSGGRAGELFF. The CDR3 DNA reads as TGTGCCAGCAGTTACTCTGGCGGGAGGGCCGGGGAGCTGTTTTTT.

The J gene is TRBJ1-3, the V gene TRBV5-1, with D hard to call. V lost 4 bases to trimming and J lost 3 bases, with 11 bases between them. Germline CDR1 is SGHRS and CDR2 is YFSETQ. The CDR3 contains 14 residues. CDR3 in DNA: TGCGCCAGCAGCCTTACGACGGATGGAAACACCATATATTTT. Translated: CASSLTTDGNTIYF.

The chain links TRBV4-2 to TRBJ2-7, with 8 bases identical to TRBD2. The germline V gene has CDR1 LGHNA and CDR2 YNFKEQ. Trimming cost V 8 bases and J 5 bases; bases outside gene matches: 11. This CDR3 comprises 14 residues. The CDR3 DNA sequence: TGTGCCAGCCTCAGTGGCGGGAGGTGCCACGAGCAGTACTTC. Protein sequence: CASLSGGRCHEQYF.

The V gene is TRBV6-5, the J gene TRBJ1-2, with D possibly being TRBD1 (5 bases). The CDR3 extends over 12 amino acids. Deletions cut 11 bases from V and 4 bases from J, with 14 bases between. Germline V CDR1 and CDR2: MNHEY, SVGAGI. This CDR3 is CAALDSRYGYTF. In DNA, the CDR3 is TGTGCCGCCCTCGACAGTCGCTATGGCTACACCTTC.

This clone was counted only a few times. This chain connects TRBV13 to TRBJ2-7, with D perhaps assigned TRBD1 or TRBD2 (5 bases each). The CDR3 is made up of 14 amino acids. The germline V gene has CDR1 PRHDT and CDR2 FYEKMQ (reference sequence). Trimming left V 3 bases short and J 2 bases short, with 11 bases between. The CDR3: CASSFEGTTYEQYF. The CDR3 DNA is TGTGCCAGCAGCTTCGAGGGGACCACCTACGAGCAGTACTTC.

This chain connects TRBV25-1 to TRBJ1-2; TRBD1 agrees at 10 bases. The CDR3 contains 16 residues. Germline-derived CDR1 and CDR2 are MGHDK and SYGVNS. The trim removed 11 bases at V and 7 bases at J, leaving 19 bases unmatched. The CDR3 bases are TGTGCCCGCTCCCCGATGGGGAGGACAGGGGGGGGTGGCTACACCTTC. It yields the protein CARSPMGRTGGGGYTF.

This chain joins TRBV9 and TRBJ1-3, with TRBD1 as a possible D gene (6 bases). Per germline, CDR1 SGDLS and CDR2 YYNGEE. The V end was cut by 0 bases, the J end by 0 bases, with 13 bases between. The CDR3 covers 17 residues. The CDR3: CASSVAPGASSGNTIYF. The CDR3 region has the DNA TGTGCCAGCAGCGTAGCTCCGGGGGCAAGCTCTGGAAACACCATATATTTT.

This clone has a single count. The chain is built from TRBV11-3 and TRBJ2-7, with D possibly being TRBD2 (7 bases). V was cut by 4 bases and J by 7 bases, with 11 bases left in between. This CDR3 comprises 12 residues. Germline V gives CDR1 SGHNT, CDR2 YENEEA. CDR3 region: CASSWGGREQYF. CDR3 nucleotides: TGTGCCAGCAGCTGGGGGGGGCGGGAGCAGTACTTC.

This clone has just one count. This sequence joins TRBV3-1 (or the pseudogene TRBV3-2) and TRBJ1-3, with D unclear. CDR3 size: 14 residues. In germline, CDR1 is LGHDT, CDR2 YNNKEL (reference sequence). Trimming cost V 2 bases and J 0 bases, with 5 bases left between them. The CDR3: CASSQMYSGNTIYF. DNA of the CDR3: TGTGCCAGCAGCCAAATGTACTCTGGAAACACCATATATTTT.

Concerning this clone: A read error may account for a junction end that differs from germline. The chain carries TRBV19 and TRBJ2-7; D may be TRBD2 (6 bases). The CDR3 spans 12 residues. In germline, CDR1 is LNHDA, CDR2 SQIVND (reference sequence). DNA of the CDR3: TGTGCTAGTAGAGGGAGGCCATACGAGCAGTACTTC. Amino acid sequence: CASRGRPYEQYF. Variable domain in full (rest from reference TRBV19 and TRBJ2-7): DGGITQSPKYLFRKEGQNVTLSCEQNLNHDAMYWYRQDPGQGLRLIYYSQIVNDFQKGDIAEGYSVSREKKESFPLTVTSAQKNPTAFYLCASRGRPYEQYFGPGTRLTVT.